The T cell receptor (beta chain) described here comes from a study of T cells after posttransplantation cyclophosphamide. Study-wide findings and caveats: Later post-transplant blood repertoires were often dominated by donor CD8+ memory clones. Recipient CMV seropositivity and CMV reactivation strongly tracked TRB clonality.

Trimming pared 0 bases from V and 1 base from J, leaving 11 bases between. This CDR3 is built from 15 residues. CDR1 is SGHRS, CDR2 YFSETQ, per germline. Measured with immunoSEQ multiplex PCR; TCRdb has only the in-frame clones, and not every one. Reported are about 36,000 clones, none seen only once; the ten largest carry about 1.2%. About this clone itself: Its antigen is not known.

The chain is built from TRBV5-1 and TRBJ2-7, with a possible D match to TRBD2 (5 bases). This receptor was obtained from a girl aged 5 to 17 in good health, CMV-negative, and a related stem cell transplant donor. Sequencing used PBMCs. The CDR3 nucleotides are TGCGCCAGCAGCTTGGGAGGGATTGGATCCTACGAGCAGTACTTC. Residues: CASSLGGIGSYEQYF. Drawing the rest from reference TRBV5-1 and TRBJ2-7, the complete variable domain is KAGVTQTPRYLIKTRGQQVTLSCSPISGHRSVSWYQQTPGQGLQFLFEYFSETQRNKGNFPGRFSGRQFSNSRSEMNVSTLELGDSALYLCASSLGGIGSYEQYFGPGTRLTVT.